The present T cell receptor (beta chain) was sequenced within a study of cytomegalovirus exposure and HLA in healthy donors. Study-wide findings and caveats: Association of 16,951 TCR beta sequences with HLA alleles was found at 0.05 false discovery rate in a later analysis. Altogether, 150 to 200 TCR beta chains were recorded as cytomegalovirus-associated.

Notes on this clone: Its antigen is still unknown.

In germline, CDR1 is SNHLY, CDR2 FYNNEI. The CDR3 length is 12 residues. V was cut by 6 bases and J by 6 bases, with 8 bases left in between. PCR employed 60 Vbeta and 13 Jbeta primers. Measured with immunoSEQ multiplex PCR; TCRdb has only the in-frame clones, and not every one. The table shows more than 110,000 clones, with 80% occurring only once. The source is a man aged 45-60 years in good health and CMV-seronegative. Sequenced: PBMCs. This chain joins TRBV2 and TRBJ1-4, with D unresolved. The CDR3: CASRTMDEKLFF. CDR3 nucleotide sequence: TGTGCCAGCAGAACAATGGATGAAAAACTGTTTTTT.